Listed here is a single T cell receptor beta chain. This sample was taken from a study of blood T cell repertoires in COVID-19. Looking at the study overall: Samples representing acute and convalescent COVID-19 were sourced from the United States, Italy and Spain.

This CDR3 is 15 amino acids long. Per germline, CDR1 SGHRS and CDR2 YFSETQ. Unmatched junction bases numbered 9, after V lost 1 base and J lost 5 bases. Participants were aged about 18 to 89 years from roughly 26 US areas. Clinical history as reported by participants underpinned cohort assignment. As processed by the authors: For nucleated cells, counts were estimated from reference gene primer amplification. Some clones are missing from TCRdb's copy, which holds only in-frame ones; the method was immunoSEQ multiplex PCR. V, J and clone size were drawn from that table, and D and trimming were deduced from the DNA. The repertoire holds some 340,000 clones, with over 90% as singletons.

The V and J genes are TRBV5-1 and TRBJ2-7; the match to TRBD1 covers 7 bases. The clonotype was recovered from a woman in her twenties or thirties who had been exposed to COVID-19. Material: PBMCs or T cells enriched from blood (not recorded which). CDR3 coding DNA: TGCGCCAGCAGCTTGACAGGGGAGCAGTTCGACGAGCAGTACTTC. Protein: CASSLTGEQFDEQYF.